Each of the 17 T cell receptor beta chains below was sequenced from the same sample in a study of monozygotic twins with inflammatory bowel disease. Using the 5' RACE reads, TCRdb records one entry per CDR3 protein without DNA. The specimen's table records approximately 330,000 distinct CDR3 sequences. Sequencing input: blood. Source of these receptors: a human donor with ulcerative colitis or Crohn's disease, or a healthy co-twin of an affected twin (not recorded which).

The chain recombines TRBV28 with TRBJ1-1; TCRdb's assignment of TRBD1 cannot be checked, as there is no DNA. CDR3 length: 15 amino acids. Germline CDR1 and CDR2: MDHEN and SYDVKM. This chain's CDR3 is CASSPTGEGRTEAFF.

This chain connects TRBV12-3 or TRBV12-4 to TRBJ2-1. The CDR3 spans 12 residues. The CDR3 here is CASSFTHNEQFF.

The chain employs TRBV5-1 and TRBJ2-1; the D gene TCRdb calls, TRBD2, cannot be checked with no DNA. Germline assignment: CDR1 SGHRS and CDR2 YFSETQ. The CDR3 has 14 residues. The CDR3 protein is CASSLAASGNEQFF.

The chain joins TRBV28 to TRBJ2-7; TCRdb's assignment of TRBD2 cannot be checked, as there is no DNA. The CDR3 consists of 14 residues. Germline V gene lookup returns CDR1 MDHEN and CDR2 SYDVKM. This chain's CDR3 is CASRDYMAPYEQYF.

V is TRBV12-3 or TRBV12-4 and J is TRBJ2-5; TCRdb names TRBD1, which stays unverified in the absence of DNA. CDR3 length: 15 amino acids. CDR3 in amino acids: CASSPGATVQETQYF.

The V call is TRBV27, the J call TRBJ2-2; the TRBD2 assignment by TCRdb is unverifiable without DNA. This CDR3 comprises 17 residues. Per germline, CDR1 MNHEY and CDR2 SMNVEV (reference sequence). This CDR3 reads CASSLRLAGGVHGELFF.

The rearrangement links TRBV5-1 to TRBJ2-3; TCRdb indicates TRBD1, and absent DNA this call remains unverified. Germline CDR1 and CDR2: SGHRS and YFSETQ. CDR3 length: 14 amino acids. This CDR3 is CASSFGTSADTQYF.

This chain uses TRBV4-3 with TRBJ2-7; the D gene TCRdb calls, TRBD1, cannot be checked with no DNA. This CDR3 region has 17 residues. Germline V gene sequence: CDR1 LGHNA, CDR2 YSLEER. The CDR3 protein is CASSQEVSGGFVYEQYF.

This chain connects TRBV4-2 to TRBJ2-7; TCRdb reports TRBD2, a call that lacks DNA to check it against. CDR1 LGHNA and CDR2 YNFKEQ come from the germline V gene. The CDR3 loop spans 20 amino acids. The CDR3: CASSKKGQGGLAGFPYEQYF.

The chain carries TRBV11-2 and TRBJ2-7. This CDR3 contains 12 residues. Germline assignment: CDR1 SGHAT and CDR2 FQNNGV. CDR3 residues: CASSHDGYEQYF.

This chain joins TRBV7-9 and TRBJ1-1; no DNA is available, so the TRBD1 call from TCRdb remains unchecked. The V gene's germline CDR1 is SEHNR and CDR2 FQNEAQ (reference sequence). The CDR3 loop spans 15 amino acids. The CDR3 spells CASSPPTGPNTEAFF. Supplemented by reference TRBV7-9 and TRBJ1-1, the full variable domain reads DTGVSQNPRHKITKRGQNVTFRCDPISEHNRLYWYRQTLGQGPEFLTYFQNEAQLEKSRLLSDRFSAERPKGSFSTLEIQRTEQGDSAMYLCASSPPTGPNTEAFFGQGTRLTVV.

V is TRBV5-6 and J is TRBJ2-3; without DNA, the TCRdb call of TRBD2 cannot be checked. Per germline, CDR1 SGHDT and CDR2 YYEEEE. This CDR3 is 13 amino acids long. CDR3 in amino acids: CASSLGSVNTQYF.

The chain recombines TRBV5-6 with TRBJ1-2; as DNA is missing, the TRBD1 call by TCRdb cannot be tested. In germline, CDR1 is SGHDT, CDR2 YYEEEE. CDR3 length: 17 amino acids. This CDR3 reads CASSLGSHTEVDYGYTF.

The chain combines TRBV28 with TRBJ2-7; with no DNA, the TCRdb D assignment of TRBD1 cannot be verified. The germline V gene encodes CDR1 MDHEN and CDR2 SYDVKM. The CDR3 runs 13 residues. CDR3 protein: CASLSGGGYEQYF.

The V gene is TRBV11-2, the J gene TRBJ2-1. CDR1 and CDR2 (germline): SGHAT, FQNNGV. The CDR3 totals 13 residues. CDR3 in amino acids: CASSFEGLNEQFF. The full variable domain, completed using reference TRBV11-2 and TRBJ2-1, is EAGVAQSPRYKIIEKRQSVAFWCNPISGHATLYWYQQILGQGPKLLIQFQNNGVVDDSQLPKDRFSAERLKGVDSTLKIQPAKLEDSAVYLCASSFEGLNEQFFGPGTRLTVL.

V and J are TRBV28 and TRBJ1-1; TCRdb proposes TRBD1, but this gene call is untestable without DNA. The CDR3 covers 15 residues. CDR1 is MDHEN and CDR2 is SYDVKM in the germline V gene. The CDR3 loop reads CASRTQGGRNTEAFF.

This chain uses TRBV27 with TRBJ2-3; there is no DNA to check the TCRdb D call of TRBD2. This CDR3 contains 22 residues. Germline V CDR1 and CDR2: MNHEY, SMNVEV (reference sequence). The CDR3 is CASSLSPAGASGRAKVADTQYF.